This TCR beta chain stems from a study of PD-1 blockade in classical Hodgkin lymphoma. Broader study findings: A significant rise in TCR diversity by C4D1 was seen for CD4+ but not CD8+ cells. Underlying causes for the observed repertoire differences were not defined, possibly disease activity or prior therapy.

The repertoire was sequenced with immunoSEQ multiplex PCR; TCRdb's copy has only in-frame clones and lacks some. The table includes more than 45,000 clones, approximately 90% detected once. The patients all showed relapse after autologous stem cell transplantation, while their brentuximab vedotin exposure varied. The CDR3 loop spans 16 amino acids. V was shortened by 4 bases and J by 3 bases, with 15 bases between the two germline ends. The germline V gene has CDR1 SGHTA and CDR2 FQGNSA. This clone was recorded a few times. Its cognate antigen is unknown. The V call is TRBV7-2, the J call TRBJ1-4, with a weak D call TRBD1 (6 bases). The sequence came from a human donor with classical Hodgkin lymphoma. Sequences were derived from peripheral blood mononuclear cells (PBMCs), sampled before the second cycle of nivolumab. CDR3 bases: TGTGCCAGCAGCTCGTTCCCAGGGGCGGCTAATGAAAAACTGTTTTTT. This translates into CASSSFPGAANEKLFF.